The entry below gives a single T cell receptor (beta chain) sequence along with its context. These data originate in a study of blood T cell repertoires in COVID-19. Background on the study: From the United States, Italy and Spain came samples of acute and convalescent COVID-19. T cells, B-cell-depleted T cells, or PBMCs provided the cDNA or gDNA that served as material.

Original analysis: The assay estimated nucleated cells by amplifying reference gene primers. This table comes from immunoSEQ multiplex PCR, and its TCRdb copy is limited to in-frame clones, with some not included. Clonal size and the V and J genes are those of that table, whereas D and trimming came from the DNA. The sample gives roughly 110,000 clones, more than 80% of which show up once; approximately 4.3% is in the top ten. The CDR3 consists of 17 residues. The V end lost 1 base, the J end lost 1 base, and 14 bases lay between the germline ends. The germline V gene has CDR1 SGHTA and CDR2 FQGTGA. The sequence was obtained from a woman between 45 and 65 years old with acute or convalescent COVID-19. The sample was peripheral blood. The chain is built from TRBV7-3 and TRBJ1-3; D gene ambiguous. CDR3 DNA sequence: TGTGCCAGCAGCTTAATGGCCGCCGGAGGGTCTGGAAACACCATATATTTT. Translating gives CASSLMAAGGSGNTIYF.